These 3 T cell receptor beta chains originate from one sample sequenced in a study of metastatic and nonmetastatic thyroid tumors. Using MiXCR, TCRdb reanalyzed the PCR reads. The sample consists of about 47,000 clones, more than 20% of them appearing once. Every patient was untreated before thyroid surgery. The specimen was blood. The receptor set was obtained from a male donor with papillary thyroid cancer or a benign thyroid nodule (not recorded which). Some clones in this sample may be carry-over from other donors' samples.

By its share, this clone is medium-sized. The gene calls are TRBV6-1 and TRBJ2-5; D unresolved. V dropped 5 bases and J dropped 2 bases, with 9 bases sitting between them. Germline CDR1 is MNHNS and CDR2 is SASEGT. The CDR3 consists of 13 residues. CDR3 in DNA: TGTGCCAGCAGTTATAAGGAGCAAGAGACCCAGTACTTC. Translating it yields CASSYKEQETQYF.

The chain recombines TRBV5-1 with TRBJ2-7; D gene unclear. The CDR3 is 15 amino acids. The ends were cut back, 3 bases at V and 0 bases at J, with 13 bases in the middle. Germline V gene data show CDR1 as SGHRS and CDR2 as YFSETQ. DNA for the CDR3: TGCGCCAGCAGCTCAGTTGCGGACCCCTCCTACGAGCAGTACTTC. As protein: CASSSVADPSYEQYF.

The chain links TRBV5-1 to TRBJ1-2; D possibly corresponds to TRBD1 (5 bases). This CDR3 has 15 residues. Per the germline V gene, CDR1 is SGHRS and CDR2 is YFSETQ. V lost 0 bases, J lost 7 bases, and 16 bases lay in between. CDR3 nucleotide sequence: TGCGCCAGCAGCTTGGGTACGGGGGTTGTCGGTGGCTACACCTTC. This encodes CASSLGTGVVGGYTF.